This passage covers 2 T cell receptor beta chains from one sample sequenced in a study of blood T cells in healthy people across ages. Sample-barcoded 5' priming and a J-beta primer mix drove a second PCR of roughly 6 to 12 cycles. A single record per CDR3 protein comes from TCRdb applying MiXCR to the 5' RACE reads. The table records 1.6 million or so distinct CDR3 sequences, roughly 32% of them present only once. Sequenced material: blood. These receptors were obtained from a woman in her 30s in good health.

The chain links TRBV7-3 to TRBJ2-5, with D maybe TRBD1 (5 bases). Matching the DNA end better, TRBJ2-7 makes the J call doubtful. The CDR3 is 13 residues long. CDR1 SGHTA and CDR2 FQGTGA come from the germline V gene. CDR3 amino acids: CASSLSQGGEQYF. The CDR3 DNA follows: TGTGCCAGCAGCTTAAGTCAGGGCGGCGAGCAGTACTTC.

Concerning this clonotype itself: One end of the junction is discordant with germline, which a read error may explain. The V call is TRBV27, the J call TRBJ2-7; TRBD2 agrees at 14 bases. The CDR3 length is 15 residues. Germline CDR1 MNHEY, CDR2 SMNVEV (reference sequence). CDR3 in amino acids: CVSSTGLAGVYEQYF. CDR3 in DNA: TGTGTCAGCAGTACGGGACTAGCGGGAGTTTACGAGCAGTACTTC.